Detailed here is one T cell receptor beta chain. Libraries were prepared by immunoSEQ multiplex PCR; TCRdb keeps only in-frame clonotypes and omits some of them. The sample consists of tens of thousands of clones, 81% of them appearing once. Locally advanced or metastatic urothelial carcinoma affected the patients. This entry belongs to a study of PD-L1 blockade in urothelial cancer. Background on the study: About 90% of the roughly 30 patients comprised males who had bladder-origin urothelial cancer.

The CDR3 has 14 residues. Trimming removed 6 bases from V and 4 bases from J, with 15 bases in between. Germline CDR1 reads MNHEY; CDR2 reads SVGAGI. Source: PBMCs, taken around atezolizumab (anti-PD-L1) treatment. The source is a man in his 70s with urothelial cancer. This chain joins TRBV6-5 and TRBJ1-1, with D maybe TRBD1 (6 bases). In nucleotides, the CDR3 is TGTGCCAGCAGCGCGCCACAGGGTGGCACTGAAGCTTTCTTT. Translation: CASSAPQGGTEAFF.